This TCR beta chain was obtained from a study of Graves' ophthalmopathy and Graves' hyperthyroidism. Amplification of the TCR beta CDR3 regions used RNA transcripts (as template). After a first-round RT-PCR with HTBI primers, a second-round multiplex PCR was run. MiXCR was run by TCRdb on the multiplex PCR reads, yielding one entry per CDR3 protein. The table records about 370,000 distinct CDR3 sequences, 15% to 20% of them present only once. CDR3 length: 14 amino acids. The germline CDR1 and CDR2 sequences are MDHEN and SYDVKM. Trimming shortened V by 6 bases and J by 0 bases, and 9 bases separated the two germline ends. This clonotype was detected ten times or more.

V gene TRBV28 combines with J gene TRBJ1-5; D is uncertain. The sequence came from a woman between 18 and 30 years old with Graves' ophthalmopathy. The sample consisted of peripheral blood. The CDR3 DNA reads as TGTGCCAGCAGGCCCCAAAATAGCAATCAGCCCCAGCATTTT. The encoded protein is CASRPQNSNQPQHF.